The present T cell receptor (beta chain) was sequenced within a study of blood T cell repertoires in COVID-19. Study background: COVID-19 samples from acute and convalescent phases originated in the United States, Italy and Spain. PBMCs, B-cell-depleted T cells, or T cells were the source of the cDNA or gDNA that made up the material.

The data were produced by immunoSEQ multiplex PCR, yet TCRdb's version contains in-frame clones alone and is incomplete. Of about 400,000 clones in the sample, approximately 88% were seen once. Per the germline V gene, CDR1 is MDHEN and CDR2 is SYDVKM. The length of the CDR3 is 18 residues. V lost 6 bases and J 0 bases, leaving 23 bases between the germline ends. The TCR comes from a man aged 35 to 55 with acute or convalescent COVID-19. V and J are TRBV28 and TRBJ1-2, with D perhaps matching TRBD1 (6 bases). Sequenced input: peripheral blood. CDR3 DNA: TGTGCCAGCAGCCTCACCCTTGGGGGGGGGCGTCCTAACTATGGCTACACCTTC. It encodes CASSLTLGGGRPNYGYTF.